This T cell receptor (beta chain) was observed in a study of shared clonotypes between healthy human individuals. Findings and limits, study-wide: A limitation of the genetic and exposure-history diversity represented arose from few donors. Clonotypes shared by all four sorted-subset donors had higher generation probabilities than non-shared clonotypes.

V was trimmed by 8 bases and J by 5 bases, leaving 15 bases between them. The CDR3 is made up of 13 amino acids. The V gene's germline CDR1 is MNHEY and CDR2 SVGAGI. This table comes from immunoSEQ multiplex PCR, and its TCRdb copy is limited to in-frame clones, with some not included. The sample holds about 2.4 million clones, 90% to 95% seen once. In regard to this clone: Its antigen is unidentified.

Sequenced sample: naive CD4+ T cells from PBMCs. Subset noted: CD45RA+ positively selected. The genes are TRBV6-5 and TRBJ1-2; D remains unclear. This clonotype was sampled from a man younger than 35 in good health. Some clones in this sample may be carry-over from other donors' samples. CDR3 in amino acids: CASAPADQYGYTF. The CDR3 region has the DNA TGTGCCAGCGCCCCCGCGGACCAATATGGCTACACCTTC.